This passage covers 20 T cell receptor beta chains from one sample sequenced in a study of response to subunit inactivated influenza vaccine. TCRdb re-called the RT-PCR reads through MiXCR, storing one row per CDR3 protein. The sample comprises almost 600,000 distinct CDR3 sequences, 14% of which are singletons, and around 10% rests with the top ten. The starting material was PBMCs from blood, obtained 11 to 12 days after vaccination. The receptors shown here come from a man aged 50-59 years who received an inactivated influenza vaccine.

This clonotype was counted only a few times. The CDR3, as DNA: TGCGCCAGCAGACCGGACAGATACCTTTCCTACGAGCAGTACTTC. Its translation is CASRPDRYLSYEQYF. This rearrangement joins TRBV5-1 to TRBJ2-7; perhaps TRBD1 as D (6 bases). The CDR3 has 15 residues. Trimming shortened V by 5 bases and J by 1 base, and 16 bases separated the two germline ends. Looked up from germline, CDR1 is SGHRS and CDR2 is YFSETQ.

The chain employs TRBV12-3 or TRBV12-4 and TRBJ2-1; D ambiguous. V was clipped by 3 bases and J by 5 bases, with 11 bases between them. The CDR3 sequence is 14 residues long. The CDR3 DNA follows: TGTGCCAGCAGTTTCGGGTTAGAGAACAATGAGCAGTTCTTC. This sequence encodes CASSFGLENNEQFF.

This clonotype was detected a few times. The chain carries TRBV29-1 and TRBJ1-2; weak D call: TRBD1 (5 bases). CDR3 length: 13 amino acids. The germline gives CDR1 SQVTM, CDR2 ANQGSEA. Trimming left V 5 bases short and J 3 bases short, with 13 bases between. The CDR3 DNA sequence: TGCAGCGTTCAACTTGGGACGGACTATGGCTACACCTTC. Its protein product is CSVQLGTDYGYTF.

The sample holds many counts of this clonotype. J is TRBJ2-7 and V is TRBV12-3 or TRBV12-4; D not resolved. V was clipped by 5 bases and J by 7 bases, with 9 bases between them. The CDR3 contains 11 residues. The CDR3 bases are TGTGCCAGCAGTCCTGCTCGGGAGCAGTACTTC. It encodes CASSPAREQYF.

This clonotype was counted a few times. The CDR3 bases are TGTGCCAGCAGTTACGCGGGAACCTACGAGCAGTACTTC. It yields the protein CASSYAGTYEQYF. The chain uses TRBV6-2 or TRBV6-3 and TRBJ2-7; the D gene is possibly TRBD2 (6 bases). The CDR3 loop spans 13 amino acids. Germline V CDR1 and CDR2: MNHEY, SVGEGT. With 2 bases removed from V and 2 bases from J, the gap between germline ends came to 7 bases.

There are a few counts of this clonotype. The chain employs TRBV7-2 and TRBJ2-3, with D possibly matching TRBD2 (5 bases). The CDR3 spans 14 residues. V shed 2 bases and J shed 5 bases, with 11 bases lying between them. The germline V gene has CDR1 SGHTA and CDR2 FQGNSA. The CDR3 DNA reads TGTGCCAGCAGCTTATCCGAGGCGGGAGATACGCAGTATTTT. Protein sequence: CASSLSEAGDTQYF.

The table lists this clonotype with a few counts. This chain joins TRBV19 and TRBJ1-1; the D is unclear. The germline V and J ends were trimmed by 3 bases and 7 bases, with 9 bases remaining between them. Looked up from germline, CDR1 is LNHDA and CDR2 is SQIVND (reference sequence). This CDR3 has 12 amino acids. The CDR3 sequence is CASSIGAGEAFF. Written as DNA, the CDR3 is TGTGCCAGTAGTATCGGTGCGGGTGAAGCTTTCTTT.

This chain's CDR3 is CASSQAGIHNEQFF. The CDR3 nucleotides are TGTGCCAGCAGCCAAGCGGGAATCCACAATGAGCAGTTCTTC. The V gene is TRBV7-9, the J gene TRBJ2-1, with 7 bases aligning to TRBD2. In germline, CDR1 is SEHNR, CDR2 FQNEAQ (reference sequence). The V segment lost 5 bases and the J segment 5 bases; nucleotides outside the gene matches: 6. The CDR3 spans 14 residues. Drawing the rest from reference TRBV7-9 and TRBJ2-1, the complete variable domain is DTGVSQNPRHKITKRGQNVTFRCDPISEHNRLYWYRQTLGQGPEFLTYFQNEAQLEKSRLLSDRFSAERPKGSFSTLEIQRTEQGDSAMYLCASSQAGIHNEQFFGPGTRLTVL.

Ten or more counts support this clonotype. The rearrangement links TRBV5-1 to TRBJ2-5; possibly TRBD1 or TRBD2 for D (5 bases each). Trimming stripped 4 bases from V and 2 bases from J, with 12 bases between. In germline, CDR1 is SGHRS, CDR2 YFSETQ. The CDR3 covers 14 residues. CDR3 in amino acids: CASSLGAAQETQYF. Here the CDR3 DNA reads TGCGCCAGCAGCCTCGGGGCAGCGCAAGAGACCCAGTACTTC.

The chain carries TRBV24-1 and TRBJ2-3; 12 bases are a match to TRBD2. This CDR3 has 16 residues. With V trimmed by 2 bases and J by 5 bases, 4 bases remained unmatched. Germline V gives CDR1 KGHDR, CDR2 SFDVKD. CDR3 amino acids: CATSDSGTSGLDTQYF. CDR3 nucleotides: TGTGCCACCAGTGATTCCGGGACTAGCGGGCTAGATACGCAGTATTTT.

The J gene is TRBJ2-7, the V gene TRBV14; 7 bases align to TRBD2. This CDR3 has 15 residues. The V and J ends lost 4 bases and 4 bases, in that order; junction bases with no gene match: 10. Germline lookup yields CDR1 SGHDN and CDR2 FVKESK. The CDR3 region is CASSRKSSGTYEQYF. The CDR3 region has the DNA TGTGCCAGCAGCCGGAAGTCGAGCGGGACTTACGAGCAGTACTTC. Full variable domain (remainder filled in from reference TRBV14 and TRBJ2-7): EAGVTQFPSHSVIEKGQTVTLRCDPISGHDNLYWYRRVMGKEIKFLLHFVKESKQDESGMPNNRFLAERTGGTYSTLKVQPAELEDSGVYFCASSRKSSGTYEQYFGPGTRLTVT.

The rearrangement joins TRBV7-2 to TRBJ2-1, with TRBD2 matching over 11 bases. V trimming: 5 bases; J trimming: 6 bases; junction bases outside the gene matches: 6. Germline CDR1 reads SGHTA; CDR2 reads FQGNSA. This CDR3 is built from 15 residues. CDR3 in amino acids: CASSLLGLAGNEQFF. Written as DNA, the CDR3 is TGTGCCAGCAGCCTTCTAGGACTAGCGGGCAATGAGCAGTTCTTC.

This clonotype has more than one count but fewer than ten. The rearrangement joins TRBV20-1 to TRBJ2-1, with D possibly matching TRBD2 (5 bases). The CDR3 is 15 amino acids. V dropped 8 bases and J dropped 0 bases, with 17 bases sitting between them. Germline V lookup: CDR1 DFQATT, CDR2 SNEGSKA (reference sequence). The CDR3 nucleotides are TGCAGTCGAATTTCCAGAGGGAGCTCCTACAATGAGCAGTTCTTC. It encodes CSRISRGSSYNEQFF.

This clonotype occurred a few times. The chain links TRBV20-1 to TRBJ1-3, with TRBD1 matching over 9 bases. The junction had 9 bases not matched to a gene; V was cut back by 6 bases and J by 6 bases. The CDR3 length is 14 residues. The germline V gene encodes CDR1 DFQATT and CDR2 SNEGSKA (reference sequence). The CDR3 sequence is CSARWTGVPNTIYF. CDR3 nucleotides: TGCAGTGCGCGGTGGACAGGGGTCCCAAACACCATATATTTT.

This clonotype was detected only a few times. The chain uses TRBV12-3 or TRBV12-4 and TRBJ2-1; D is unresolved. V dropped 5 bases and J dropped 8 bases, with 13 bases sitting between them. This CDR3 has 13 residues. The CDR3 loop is CASSPPGIDEQFF. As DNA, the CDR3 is TGTGCCAGCAGTCCCCCCGGCATAGATGAGCAGTTCTTC.

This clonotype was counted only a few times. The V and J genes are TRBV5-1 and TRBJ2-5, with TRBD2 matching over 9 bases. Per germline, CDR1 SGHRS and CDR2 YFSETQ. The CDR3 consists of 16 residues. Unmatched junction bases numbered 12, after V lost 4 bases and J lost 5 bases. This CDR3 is CASSPPGVAGVETQYF. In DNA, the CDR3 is TGCGCCAGCAGCCCCCCGGGGGTAGCGGGGGTGGAGACCCAGTACTTC. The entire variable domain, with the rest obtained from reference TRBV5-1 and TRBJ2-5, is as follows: KAGVTQTPRYLIKTRGQQVTLSCSPISGHRSVSWYQQTPGQGLQFLFEYFSETQRNKGNFPGRFSGRQFSNSRSEMNVSTLELGDSALYLCASSPPGVAGVETQYFGPGTRLLVL.

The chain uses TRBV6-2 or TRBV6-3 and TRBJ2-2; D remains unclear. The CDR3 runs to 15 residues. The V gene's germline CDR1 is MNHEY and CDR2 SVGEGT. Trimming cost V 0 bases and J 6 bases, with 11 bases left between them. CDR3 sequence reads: CASSYSRRAPGELFF. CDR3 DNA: TGTGCCAGCAGTTACTCGCGACGGGCCCCCGGGGAGCTGTTTTTT.

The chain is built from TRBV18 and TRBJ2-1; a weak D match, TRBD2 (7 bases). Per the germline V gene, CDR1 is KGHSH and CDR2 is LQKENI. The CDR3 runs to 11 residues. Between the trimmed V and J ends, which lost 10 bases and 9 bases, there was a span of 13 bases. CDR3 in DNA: TGTGCCACCCGGGGGGCGGGTGAGCAGTTCTTC. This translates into CATRGAGEQFF.

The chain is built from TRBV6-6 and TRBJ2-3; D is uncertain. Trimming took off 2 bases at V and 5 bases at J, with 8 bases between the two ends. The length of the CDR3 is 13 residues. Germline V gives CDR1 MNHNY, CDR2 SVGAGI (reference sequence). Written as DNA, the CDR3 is TGTGCCAGCAGTTACGTTAAAGGAGATACGCAGTATTTT. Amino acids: CASSYVKGDTQYF.

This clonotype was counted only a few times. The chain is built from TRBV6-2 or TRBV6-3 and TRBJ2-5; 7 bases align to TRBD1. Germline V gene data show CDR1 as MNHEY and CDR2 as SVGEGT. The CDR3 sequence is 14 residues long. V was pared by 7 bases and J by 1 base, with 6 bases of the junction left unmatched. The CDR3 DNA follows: TGTGCCAGCATCATGAGACAGGGCCAAGAGACCCAGTACTTC. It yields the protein CASIMRQGQETQYF.